Detailed here is one TCR beta chain. Ophthalmopathy cases met thresholds of Clinical Activity Score at least 3, NOSPECS grade at least 4 and duration under 3 months. Each 10 ml fresh peripheral blood draw supplied the PBMCs. The CDR3 covers 16 residues. Germline loops: CDR1 MDHEN, CDR2 SYDVKM. V lost 4 bases, J lost 3 bases, and 12 bases stayed unmatched. The source material, RNA transcripts, was used to amplify TCR beta CDR3 regions. With the HTBI primer set, the TCR CDR3 went through a first round of RT-PCR. TCRdb re-derived calls from the multiplex PCR reads in MiXCR, one entry per CDR3 protein. The table lists over 350,000 distinct CDR3 sequences, approximately 17% of them singletons. The record originates from a study of T cells in Graves' hyperthyroidism and ophthalmopathy.

Material for sequencing was blood. The chain has TRBV28 and TRBJ2-7; 7 bases agree with TRBD2. This receptor was taken from a man between 18 and 35 years old with Graves' ophthalmopathy. CDR3 DNA sequence: TGTGCCAGCAGTTCCCCCGGGGAGGGTCCTATCTACGAGCAGTACTTC. Translated: CASSSPGEGPIYEQYF.